These T cell receptor beta chains were read from a single sample in a study of T-cell reconstitution after alpha-beta-depleted transplantation in children. TCRdb processed the PCR reads anew with MiXCR; each CDR3 protein has one entry. The sample includes roughly 500,000 distinct CDR3 sequences, more than 9% of them seen just once. This specimen was PBMCs, taken before TCRalphabeta/CD19-depleted stem cell transplant. All receptors derive from a child aged 2 to 10 with inherited bone marrow failure, due to receive a stem cell transplant. Both conserved end residues are part of each CDR3. The D gene is left open where the match is weak. Clone sizes are given selectively: once, few, many, or a class where the clone is expanded.

CDR3 DNA,CDR3 protein,J gene,clone size,D gene,V gene
TGTGCCACCAGTGATGGGACTAGCGGAACCTACGAGCAGTACTTC,CATSDGTSGTYEQYF,TRBJ2-7,many,TRBD2,TRBV24-1
TGTGCCAGCAGCTTACCCATTTCCGGGACAGGGGGCACGGGGACCCAGTACTTC,CASSLPISGTGGTGTQYF,TRBJ2-5,many,TRBD1,TRBV11-1
TGCGCCAGCAGCCAAAGGGCCGACAGGGGCCGACTTTATGGCTACACCTTC,CASSQRADRGRLYGYTF,TRBJ1-2,many,TRBD1,TRBV4-3
TGTGCCAGCAGCCCCAGAGGGGGGCGATACGCTGAAGCTTTCTTT,CASSPRGGRYAEAFF,TRBJ1-1,few,-,TRBV7-2
TGTGCCAGCGCCAGGGGTACTAGCGGGAGTGATGAGCAGTTCTTC,CASARGTSGSDEQFF,TRBJ2-1,many,TRBD2,TRBV27
TGTGCCAGCAGCTTATCGGACAACTATGGCTACACCTTC,CASSLSDNYGYTF,TRBJ1-2,many,-,TRBV7-9
TGTGCCAGCAGTGACAGGGTGAATCAGCCCCAGCATTTT,CASSDRVNQPQHF,TRBJ1-5,many,TRBD1,TRBV12-3/TRBV12-4
TGTGCCAGCGCCCCCCGTGGTGGGACCCAGTACTTC,CASAPRGGTQYF,TRBJ2-5,many,-,TRBV27
TGCAGTGCGAATACGGACGGACGCTATGGCTACACCTTC,CSANTDGRYGYTF,TRBJ1-2,many,-,TRBV20-1
TGCGCCAGCAAGACACAGGGATTTGGTGACGAGACCCAGTACTTC,CASKTQGFGDETQYF,TRBJ2-5,many,-,TRBV5-1
TGTGCCAGCACCGACGGGATTTTACAGACCCAGTACTTC,CASTDGILQTQYF,TRBJ2-5,many,-,TRBV12-3/TRBV12-4
TGCAGTGCGCCCAGGGGACTAGCGGCCTACAATGAGCAGTTCTTC,CSAPRGLAAYNEQFF,TRBJ2-1,many,TRBD2,TRBV20-1
TGTGCCAGCCAAGCGAGAACAAGCACAGATACGCAGTATTTT,CASQARTSTDTQYF,TRBJ2-3,-,-,TRBV2
TGTGCCAGCTCACCAGTCCGGCAGTCCACAGATACGCAGTATTTT,CASSPVRQSTDTQYF,TRBJ2-3,many,-,TRBV18
TGTGCCAGCAGAGTGCGGGTCGGTTCGAGCTCCTACGAGCAGTACTTC,CASRVRVGSSSYEQYF,TRBJ2-7,many,-,TRBV12-3/TRBV12-4
TGTGCCAGCAGTGGCGGACAGGGCCCCAACGAGCAGTACTTC,CASSGGQGPNEQYF,TRBJ2-7,-,TRBD1,TRBV27
TGTGCCAGCACCCACGGGGCGGGAAGAGGGGCCTACGAGCAGTACTTC,CASTHGAGRGAYEQYF,TRBJ2-7,-,-,TRBV12-3/TRBV12-4
TGCAGCGTTGAAGATGAACGGGGATTGGCCTACGAGCAGTACTTC,CSVEDERGLAYEQYF,TRBJ2-7,many,-,TRBV29-1
TGTGCCAGCAGCCTCCAGGGGGGGGGCGGGGAGCTGTTTTTT,CASSLQGGGGELFF,TRBJ2-2,many,-,TRBV9
TGTGCCCCGCCCCCACAGGGCCACTATGGCTACACCTTC,CAPPPQGHYGYTF,TRBJ1-2,many,-,TRBV12-5
TGTGCCAGCGAGAGAGACAGGGTTGACGAGCAGTACTTC,CASERDRVDEQYF,TRBJ2-7,few,TRBD1,TRBV6-6
TGTGCCATCAGTTACGGGACTAGCGGCACAGATACGCAGTATTTT,CAISYGTSGTDTQYF,TRBJ2-3,-,TRBD2,TRBV12-3/TRBV12-4
TGTGCCAGCAGCCCGCCTGGTGGAGGGAGCGAGCAGTACTTC,CASSPPGGGSEQYF,TRBJ2-7,many,-,TRBV7-8
TGCAGCGTTGAAGTGGAACAAAACGAGCAGTACTTC,CSVEVEQNEQYF,TRBJ2-7,many,-,TRBV29-1
TGTGCCAGCAGCTTGGGACAGGGGGTCACCTACGAGCAGTACTTC,CASSLGQGVTYEQYF,TRBJ2-7,-,TRBD1,TRBV7-6
TGTGCCACCAGCAGCGACCCAAATATTTACAATGAGCAGTTCTTC,CATSSDPNIYNEQFF,TRBJ2-1,many,-,TRBV15
TGCAGCCCTGGGAGGGGGGGAACCCTCCACTTT,CSPGRGGTLHF,TRBJ1-6,many,-,TRBV20-1
TGCAGTGCTAGTCGACCGACCTTGCAGTTCTTC,CSASRPTLQFF,TRBJ2-1,few,-,TRBV20-1
TGTGCCAGCAGCTTAGGGATGACAGATACGCAGTATTTT,CASSLGMTDTQYF,TRBJ2-3,-,-,TRBV7-9
TGTGCCAGCAGTCCAGGACTAGCGGGAGGGCCGAGGGACGAGCAGTACTTC,CASSPGLAGGPRDEQYF,TRBJ2-7,many,TRBD2,TRBV12-3/TRBV12-4
TGTGCCAGCAGCCAAGGAGTTAGGGGAGGTGGAGAGACCCAGTACTTC,CASSQGVRGGGETQYF,TRBJ2-5,many,-,TRBV3-1
TGTGCCAGCAGTTTGAGGTTTCCCTACGAGCAGTACTTC,CASSLRFPYEQYF,TRBJ2-7,many,-,TRBV27
TGCGCCAGCAGCTCGACAGGGGTACATTACGAGCAGTACTTC,CASSSTGVHYEQYF,TRBJ2-7,-,TRBD1,TRBV5-1
TGTGCCAGCAGCGGAAGGACTAGCGGGTACGAGCAGTACTTC,CASSGRTSGYEQYF,TRBJ2-7,many,TRBD2,TRBV11-2
TGTGCCAGCAGCTTGTCACAGCGGGGGCCAGAGATAGCCAAAAACATTCAGTACTTC,CASSLSQRGPEIAKNIQYF,TRBJ2-4,many,TRBD2,TRBV6-8
TGTGCCAGCAGTTACTCCGGAGGGACTAGCGGGGATTACGAGCAGTACTTC,CASSYSGGTSGDYEQYF,TRBJ2-7,many,TRBD2,TRBV6-5
TGTGCCAGCAGCTTATTCCGGGGCTACACCTTC,CASSLFRGYTF,TRBJ1-2,many,-,TRBV7-9
TGTGCCAGTAGCCAAACCGGGACAGGGGTAGCCACTGAAGCTTTCTTT,CASSQTGTGVATEAFF,TRBJ1-1,-,TRBD1,TRBV19
TGCAGTGCTCGCCTCTGGGCGCCCTATGGCTACACCTTC,CSARLWAPYGYTF,TRBJ1-2,many,-,TRBV20-1
TGTGCCAGCAGCGTCCCACTAGCGGGAGGATTCAACGAGCAGTACTTC,CASSVPLAGGFNEQYF,TRBJ2-7,few,TRBD2,TRBV7-9
TGTGCCAGCAGCTTAGTAGGGCTAGCTCCCTCCTACGAGCAGTACTTC,CASSLVGLAPSYEQYF,TRBJ2-7,few,-,TRBV11-2
TGCGCCAGCAGCCAAGATGAGGGTGGGGCAGAGACCCAGTACTTC,CASSQDEGGAETQYF,TRBJ2-5,many,-,TRBV4-3
TGCAGTGCTAGAGATTTGTTCACCTCGAGCGGGAGGGAGAATGAGCAGTTCTTC,CSARDLFTSSGRENEQFF,TRBJ2-1,many,TRBD2,TRBV20-1
TGTGCCAGCAGCTTAGCCTCCGGGACGGGAACCTACGAGCAGTACTTC,CASSLASGTGTYEQYF,TRBJ2-7,many,-,TRBV7-4
TGTGCCAGCGGGGACGCTAGCGGAGATTACAATGAGCAGTTCTTC,CASGDASGDYNEQFF,TRBJ2-1,many,TRBD2,TRBV6-2/TRBV6-3
TGTGCTAGCAGCTTAGAGGGGGGGGGGTCGAGGCAGTTCTTC,CASSLEGGGSRQFF,TRBJ2-1,-,-,TRBV7-7
TGCGCCAGCAGCCCTATAGCGGGAACTGGGGAGACCCAGTACTTC,CASSPIAGTGETQYF,TRBJ2-5,many,TRBD2,TRBV4-3
TGCGCCAGCAGCCAAGAAATTTTTAGCACAGATACGCAGTATTTT,CASSQEIFSTDTQYF,TRBJ2-3,many,-,TRBV4-3
TGTGCCAGCAGTTACTCGAGTAGGGCGGTTGAGCAGTTCTTC,CASSYSSRAVEQFF,TRBJ2-1,many,-,TRBV6-2/TRBV6-3
TGTGCCAGCAGCGACGGGGTAGACTACAATGAGCAGTTCTTC,CASSDGVDYNEQFF,TRBJ2-1,many,-,TRBV6-2/TRBV6-3
TGTGCCAGCAGCCATGGGGGCGGGCTTAGCACCGGGGAGCTGTTTTTT,CASSHGGGLSTGELFF,TRBJ2-2,-,-,TRBV27
TGCGCCAGCAGTTCCATGGCGGGGAGCGTCCTGACTTTC,CASSSMAGSVLTF,TRBJ2-6,-,-,TRBV4-3
TGTGCCAGCAGCCCCAGGGGGGTGGACACTGAAGCTTTCTTT,CASSPRGVDTEAFF,TRBJ1-1,many,TRBD1,TRBV7-2
TGCAGTGCTAGGAGGCAGGATAGCAATCAGCCCCAGCATTTT,CSARRQDSNQPQHF,TRBJ1-5,many,-,TRBV20-1